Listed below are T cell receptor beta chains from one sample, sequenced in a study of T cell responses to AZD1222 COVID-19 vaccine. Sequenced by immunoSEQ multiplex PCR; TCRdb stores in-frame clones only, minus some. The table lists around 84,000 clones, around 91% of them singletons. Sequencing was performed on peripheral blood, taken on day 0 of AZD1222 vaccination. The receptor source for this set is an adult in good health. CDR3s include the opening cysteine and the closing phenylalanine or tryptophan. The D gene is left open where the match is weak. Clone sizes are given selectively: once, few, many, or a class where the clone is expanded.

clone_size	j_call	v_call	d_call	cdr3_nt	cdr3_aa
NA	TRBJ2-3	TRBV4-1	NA	TGCGCCAGCAGCCAAGATTTTTTTCAGGGCACAGATACGCAGTATTTT	CASSQDFFQGTDTQYF
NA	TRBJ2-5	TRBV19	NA	TGTGCCAGTAGAGGGGACACAGGAGGGCAAGAGACCCAGTACTTC	CASRGDTGGQETQYF
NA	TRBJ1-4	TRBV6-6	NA	TGTGCCAGCAGTCCAGAACAGGCAACTAATGAAAAACTGTTTTTT	CASSPEQATNEKLFF
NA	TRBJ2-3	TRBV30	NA	TGTGCCCAAGGTGCGGGCACAGATACGCAGTATTTT	CAQGAGTDTQYF
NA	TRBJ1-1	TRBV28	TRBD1	TGTGCCAGCAGAGCCGGACAGGGGCGGGTCACTGAAGCTTTCTTT	CASRAGQGRVTEAFF
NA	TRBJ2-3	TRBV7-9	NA	TGTGCCAGCAGCTTAACGGGGGTCACAGATACGCAGTATTTT	CASSLTGVTDTQYF
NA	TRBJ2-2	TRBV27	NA	TGTGCCAGCAGTTTACGGGACGTGAACACCGGGGAGCTGTTTTTT	CASSLRDVNTGELFF
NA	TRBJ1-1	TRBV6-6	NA	TGTGCCAGCAGTCGAATCGGCGGGGGTATACTCATGAACACTGAAGCTTTCTTT	CASSRIGGGILMNTEAFF
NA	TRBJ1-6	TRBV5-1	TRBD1	TGCGCCAGCAGCTTGGTTGGGACAGGGTTTGGGAATTCACCCCTCCACTTT	CASSLVGTGFGNSPLHF
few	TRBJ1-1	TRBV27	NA	TGTGCCAGCAGTTCGGCCGGACCTCCTTACCCTGAAGCTTTCTTT	CASSSAGPPYPEAFF